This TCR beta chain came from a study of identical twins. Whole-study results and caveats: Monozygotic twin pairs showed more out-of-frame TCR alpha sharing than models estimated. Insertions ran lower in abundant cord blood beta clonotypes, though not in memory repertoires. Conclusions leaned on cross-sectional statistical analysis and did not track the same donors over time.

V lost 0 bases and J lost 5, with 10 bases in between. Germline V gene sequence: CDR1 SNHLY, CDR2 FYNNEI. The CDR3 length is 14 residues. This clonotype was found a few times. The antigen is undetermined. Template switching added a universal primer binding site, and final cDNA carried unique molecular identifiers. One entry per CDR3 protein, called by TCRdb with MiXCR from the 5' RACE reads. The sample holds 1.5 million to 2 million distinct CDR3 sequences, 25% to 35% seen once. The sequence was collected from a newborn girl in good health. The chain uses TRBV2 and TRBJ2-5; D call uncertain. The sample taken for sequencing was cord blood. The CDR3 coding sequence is TGTGCCAGCAGTGAAGCGCTTAAAGGGGAGACCCAGTACTTC. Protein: CASSEALKGETQYF. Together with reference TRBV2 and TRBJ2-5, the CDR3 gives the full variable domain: EPEVTQTPSHQVTQMGQEVILRCVPISNHLYFYWYRQILGQKVEFLVSFYNNEISEKSEIFDDQFSVERPDGSNFTLKIRSTKLEDSAMYFCASSEALKGETQYFGPGTRLLVL.